The next 19 T cell receptor beta chains were all read from a single sample in a study of a mutant IDH1 vaccine in newly diagnosed glioma (dated by TCRdb to 2020 to 2022). The library was obtained by the immunoSEQ multiplex PCR assay. TCRdb re-hosts the immuneACCESS table, in-frame sequences only. Its copies lack some clones; in the studies checked, an unresolved V gene accounts for under half of them, and the cause for the rest is not known. This sample is represented by about 67,000 clones; 84% of them were singletons. The ten top clones hold roughly 14% of the sample. Which antigens these TCRs recognize remains unknown. The time point label corresponds to: week 23, last vaccination. A 20-mer mutant IDH1 peptide at 300 micrograms in Montanide made up each vaccine dose, which was injected subcutaneously together with topical imiquimod. The sample here was PBMCs, taken from a glioma patient whose treatment included an IDH1 peptide vaccine. The source of these receptors is a man between 18 and 29 years old with glioma.

By sample share, this clone is large. The CDR3 DNA reads as TGTGCCAGCAGTCTGGACAGGGCGGTTGCGATGGACACTGAAGCTTTCTTT. Protein: CASSLDRAVAMDTEAFF. The V gene is TRBV28, the J gene TRBJ1-1, with 8 positions matching TRBD1. Per germline, CDR1 MDHEN and CDR2 SYDVKM. The CDR3 is made up of 17 amino acids. The trim removed 5 bases at V and 3 bases at J, leaving 14 bases unmatched.

This sequence joins TRBV7-9 and TRBJ2-7; 7 positions agree with TRBD1. Germline lookup yields CDR1 SEHNR and CDR2 FQNEAQ (reference sequence). The CDR3 loop spans 13 amino acids. V was clipped by 1 base and J by 5 bases; unmatched bases: 2. CDR3 region: CASSLGQGNEQYF. DNA for the CDR3: TGTGCCAGCAGCTTAGGACAGGGTAACGAGCAGTACTTC. The full variable domain, completed using reference TRBV7-9 and TRBJ2-7, is DTGVSQNPRHKITKRGQNVTFRCDPISEHNRLYWYRQTLGQGPEFLTYFQNEAQLEKSRLLSDRFSAERPKGSFSTLEIQRTEQGDSAMYLCASSLGQGNEQYFGPGTRLTVT.

The chain combines TRBV6-5 with TRBJ2-1; D is ambiguous. Germline CDR1 MNHEY, CDR2 SVGAGI. The CDR3 is 13 residues long. The ends were cut back, 2 bases at V and 10 bases at J, with 12 bases in the middle. Here the CDR3 reads CASSYGSGEEQFF. CDR3 bases: TGTGCCAGCAGTTACGGGTCGGGCGAGGAGCAGTTCTTC.

By share, this clone counts as medium-sized. The chain has TRBV27 and TRBJ2-1; 14 bases line up with TRBD2. The germline CDR1 and CDR2 sequences are MNHEY and SMNVEV (reference sequence). V trimming: 3 bases; J trimming: 6 bases; junction bases outside the gene matches: 1. CDR3 length: 15 amino acids. CDR3 amino acids: CASSLGTSGSNEQFF. CDR3 sequence (DNA): TGTGCCAGCAGTTTGGGGACTAGCGGGAGCAATGAGCAGTTCTTC.

The chain couples TRBV7-9 to TRBJ2-7; D is undetermined. V lost 1 base and J 5 bases, leaving 9 bases between the germline ends. This CDR3 has 13 residues. CDR1 SEHNR and CDR2 FQNEAQ come from the germline V gene (reference sequence). CDR3 sequence: CASSLEMTDEQYF. In nucleotides, the CDR3 is TGTGCCAGCAGCTTAGAGATGACGGACGAGCAGTACTTC.

The V call is TRBV7-6, the J call TRBJ2-1; 10 bases match TRBD2. Germline V gene sequence: CDR1 SGHVS, CDR2 FNYEAQ. The CDR3 contains 15 residues. Trimming cost V 6 bases and J 13 bases; bases outside gene matches: 15. CDR3 coding DNA: TGTGCCAGCAGTTCCCCCAGGCCGGCTAGCGGGAGACAGTTCTTC. Translation: CASSSPRPASGRQFF. The complete variable domain, with remaining parts taken from reference TRBV7-6 and TRBJ2-1, reads GAGVSQSPRYKVTKRGQDVALRCDPISGHVSLYWYRQALGQGPEFLTYFNYEAQQDKSGLPNDRFSAERPEGSISTLTIQRTEQRDSAMYRCASSSPRPASGRQFFGPGTRLTVL.

The rearrangement links TRBV5-4 to TRBJ1-1, with TRBD1 matching over 7 bases. The CDR3 has 14 amino acids. Germline CDR1 is SGHNT and CDR2 is YYREEE (reference sequence). Trimming took 1 base from V and 5 from J; bases not matched to a gene: 5. CDR3 in DNA: TGTGCCAGCAGCTTGTTTAGGGGGCAGACTGAAGCTTTCTTT. Protein sequence: CASSLFRGQTEAFF.

J is TRBJ2-1 and V is TRBV19, with 8 bases identical to TRBD2. Germline lookup yields CDR1 LNHDA and CDR2 SQIVND (reference sequence). The CDR3 spans 17 residues. V lost 6 bases to trimming and J lost 2 bases; unmatched junction nucleotides: 12. Here the CDR3 DNA reads TGTGCCAGTAGCAGGACCTATAGCGGGAACCCCTACAATGAGCAGTTCTTC. Protein: CASSRTYSGNPYNEQFF.

The chain joins TRBV27 to TRBJ1-2, with D uncertain. Trimming left V 2 bases short and J 0 bases short, with 10 bases between. Germline V gene lookup returns CDR1 MNHEY and CDR2 SMNVEV (reference sequence). The CDR3 loop spans 15 amino acids. CDR3 loop: CASSLLGGPNYGYTF. In nucleotides, the CDR3 is TGTGCCAGCAGTTTACTTGGCGGCCCTAACTATGGCTACACCTTC.

Here the CDR3 DNA reads TGTGCCAGCAGCAACTCGGCGAATCAGCCCCAGCATTTT. It encodes CASSNSANQPQHF. The V and J genes are TRBV11-2 and TRBJ1-5; no reliable D call. Per the germline V gene, CDR1 is SGHAT and CDR2 is FQNNGV. V dropped 5 bases and J dropped 4 bases, with 9 bases sitting between them. The CDR3 has 13 amino acids.

The rearrangement links TRBV5-4 to TRBJ1-1; D is possibly TRBD1 (5 bases). V lost 4 bases to trimming and J lost 2 bases, with 18 bases between them. Germline V lookup: CDR1 SGHNT, CDR2 YYREEE (reference sequence). The CDR3 is 16 residues long. The CDR3 sequence: CASSLGGEELNTEAFF. The CDR3 DNA sequence: TGTGCCAGCAGCCTCGGGGGTGAGGAATTAAACACTGAAGCTTTCTTT. Filled out from reference TRBV5-4 and TRBJ1-1, the complete variable domain reads ETGVTQSPTHLIKTRGQQVTLRCSSQSGHNTVSWYQQALGQGPQFIFQYYREEENGRGNFPPRFSGLQFPNYSSELNVNALELDDSALYLCASSLGGEELNTEAFFGQGTRLTVV.

This rearrangement joins TRBV9 to TRBJ2-3, with 12 bases matching TRBD1. The CDR3 runs 19 residues. The germline V gene encodes CDR1 SGDLS and CDR2 YYNGEE. Trimming took 2 bases from V and 4 from J; bases not matched to a gene: 14. In DNA form, the CDR3 reads TGTGCCAGCAGCGTGTCGCCGGGACAGGGGGCGCATAGCCCAGATACGCAGTATTTT. Protein: CASSVSPGQGAHSPDTQYF.

The chain links TRBV28 to TRBJ2-7; 7 bases agree with TRBD1. The V gene end was trimmed by 3 bases and the J gene end by 2 bases; junction bases not matched to a gene: 7. The CDR3 contains 15 residues. Germline V gene data show CDR1 as MDHEN and CDR2 as SYDVKM. The CDR3, as DNA: TGTGCCAGCAGTTTGAGGGACAGAGAGACCTACGAGCAGTACTTC. Its protein product is CASSLRDRETYEQYF. Complete variable domain (other parts from reference TRBV28 and TRBJ2-7): DVKVTQSSRYLVKRTGEKVFLECVQDMDHENMFWYRQDPGLGLRLIYFSYDVKMKEKGDIPEGYSVSREKKERFSLILESASTNQTSMYLCASSLRDRETYEQYFGPGTRLTVT.

The chain links TRBV19 to TRBJ1-5, with a tentative D call TRBD1 (6 bases). The CDR3 is 14 residues long. Trimming left V 4 bases short and J 3 bases short, with 10 bases between. CDR1 and CDR2 from the germline V gene are LNHDA and SQIVND (reference sequence). Here the CDR3 reads CASSNREANQPQHF. CDR3 nucleotides: TGTGCCAGTAGTAACAGGGAGGCCAATCAGCCCCAGCATTTT.

The genes are TRBV5-4 and TRBJ1-5, with TRBD1 as a possible D gene (6 bases). Per germline, CDR1 SGHNT and CDR2 YYREEE (reference sequence). The CDR3 covers 15 residues. V lost 0 bases to trimming and J lost 7 bases, with 14 bases between them. CDR3 protein: CASSLDMGGQQPQHF. The CDR3 DNA reads as TGTGCCAGCAGCTTGGATATGGGGGGCCAACAGCCCCAGCATTTT.

The chain joins TRBV7-2 to TRBJ2-4, with TRBD2 matching 9 bases. Per germline, CDR1 SGHTA and CDR2 FQGNSA. The CDR3 sequence is 14 residues long. Losses at the gene ends were 1 base for V and 16 bases for J; bases not matched to a gene: 11. The CDR3 region is CASSLDSVSGGQYF. DNA for the CDR3: TGTGCCAGCAGCTTAGATAGTGTTAGCGGGGGTCAATACTTC.

V and J are TRBV12-5 and TRBJ1-1, with D possibly TRBD1 on 5 matching bases. Trimming removed 3 bases at V and 4 bases at J, with 9 bases between. The CDR3 is 13 amino acids. The germline gives CDR1 LGHNT, CDR2 FRNRAP. The CDR3 spells CASGLKGPTEAFF. The CDR3 DNA reads TGTGCTAGTGGTTTAAAGGGGCCCACTGAAGCTTTCTTT.

The chain carries TRBV2 and TRBJ2-2, with 8 bases fitting TRBD2. Unmatched junction bases numbered 8, after V lost 3 bases and J lost 5 bases. This CDR3 comprises 16 residues. Germline CDR1 SNHLY, CDR2 FYNNEI. CDR3 in amino acids: CASSDDGRARTGELFF. CDR3 coding DNA: TGTGCCAGCAGTGACGACGGGAGGGCCCGTACCGGGGAGCTGTTTTTT.

This chain links TRBV7-2 with TRBJ2-6, with TRBD2 matching 8 bases. Germline-derived CDR1 and CDR2 are SGHTA and FQGNSA. This CDR3 is 16 amino acids long. The V segment lost 6 bases and the J segment 0 bases; nucleotides outside the gene matches: 4. The DNA for the CDR3 is TGTGCCAGCAGTCGCGGGGGGCTCTCTGGGGCCAACGTCCTGACTTTC. This translates into CASSRGGLSGANVLTF.